The 17 T cell receptor beta chains below all came from one sample that was sequenced in a study of siplizumab effects on memory and regulatory T cells. Assay: immunoSEQ multiplex PCR; the TCRdb copy retains only in-frame clones and omits some. The sample yields about 82,000 clones, around 90% seen once. The sample consisted of Tregs sorted from blood. The source of these receptors is a human donor in good health.

This rearrangement joins TRBV7-9 to TRBJ2-1; D call uncertain. This CDR3 region has 12 residues. The V gene's germline CDR1 is SEHNR and CDR2 FQNEAQ (reference sequence). V was cut by 5 bases and J by 10 bases, with 12 bases left in between. The CDR3 sequence is CASSLRVGEQFF. The DNA of the CDR3 is TGTGCCAGCAGCCTTAGGGTAGGCGAGCAGTTCTTC.

J is TRBJ1-1 and V is TRBV23-1; D might be TRBD1 (5 bases). TRBV23-1 is an ORF for which the function is uncertain. This CDR3 has 13 residues. Trimming stripped 4 bases from V and 4 bases from J, with 10 bases between. The CDR3 DNA reads TGCGCCAGCAGTCTGTCGAGGGGCACTGAAGCTTTCTTT. Amino acid sequence: CASSLSRGTEAFF.

The V and J genes are TRBV7-2 and TRBJ1-3; no definite D call. Germline CDR1 SGHTA, CDR2 FQGNSA. Trimming shortened V by 0 bases and J by 0 bases, and 9 bases separated the two germline ends. This CDR3 is built from 16 residues. As DNA, the CDR3 is TGTGCCAGCAGCTTAGCGACGGGCAGCTCTGGAAACACCATATATTTT. Translated: CASSLATGSSGNTIYF.

The chain recombines TRBV4-1 with TRBJ1-2; D is undetermined. This CDR3 comprises 14 residues. Germline CDR1 and CDR2: MGHRA and YSYEKL. Deletions cut 0 bases from V and 4 bases from J, with 9 bases between. The chain's CDR3 is CASSQDASGYGYTF. CDR3 in DNA: TGCGCCAGCAGCCAAGATGCTTCCGGCTATGGCTACACCTTC.

J is TRBJ2-6 and V is TRBV19; TRBD2 matches 8 bases. Germline values: CDR1 LNHDA, CDR2 SQIVND (reference sequence). The CDR3 extends over 15 amino acids. V was clipped by 8 bases and J by 2 bases; unmatched bases: 5. The CDR3 reads CASGTGRAGANVLTF. DNA for the CDR3: TGTGCCAGTGGGACCGGGAGGGCTGGGGCCAACGTCCTGACTTTC.

The J gene is TRBJ2-7, the V gene TRBV21-1; TRBD2, as called in the table, went unchecked against the DNA. TRBV21-1 is recorded as a pseudogene. This CDR3 contains 16 residues. Here the CDR3 reads CASSKRRGDWSYEQYF. The CDR3 DNA sequence: TGTGCCAGCAGCAAACGGCGGGGGGATTGGTCCTACGAGCAGTACTTC.

The rearrangement links TRBV7-3 to TRBJ2-3, with D perhaps matching TRBD1 (6 bases). V lost 5 bases, J lost 0 bases, and 15 bases lay in between. The CDR3 is 16 residues long. Germline loops: CDR1 SGHTA, CDR2 FQGTGA. In DNA, the CDR3 is TGTGCCAGCAGCCCCCAGGGGCAATCTAGCACAGATACGCAGTATTTT. Translation gives CASSPQGQSSTDTQYF.

The V gene is TRBV29-1, the J gene TRBJ2-3; D gene uncertain. Trimming pared 4 bases from V and 2 bases from J, leaving 7 bases between. The CDR3 totals 12 residues. From germline, CDR1 is SQVTM and CDR2 ANQGSEA. CDR3 residues: CSVGRNTDTQYF. For the CDR3, the DNA is TGCAGCGTTGGGAGAAACACAGATACGCAGTATTTT.

The sample holds one count of this clone. The CDR3 sequence is CASNSQTGGLETQYF. CDR3 nucleotides: TGCGCCAGCAACTCCCAGACAGGGGGACTAGAGACCCAGTACTTC. The chain combines TRBV5-1 with TRBJ2-5; 9 bases are a match to TRBD1. Germline CDR1 is SGHRS and CDR2 is YFSETQ. This CDR3 has 15 amino acids. The ends lost 6 bases at V and 4 bases at J; junction bases unmatched: 10.

The chain uses TRBV5-1 and TRBJ1-2; no firm D call. The V end was cut by 0 bases, the J end by 7 bases, with 16 bases between. Per germline, CDR1 SGHRS and CDR2 YFSETQ. The CDR3 totals 15 residues. The CDR3 sequence is CASSLAQSILGGYTF. CDR3 bases: TGCGCCAGCAGCTTGGCACAGAGCATCTTAGGTGGCTACACCTTC.

V and J are TRBV19 and TRBJ1-6; D call uncertain. CDR1 and CDR2 from the germline V gene are LNHDA and SQIVND (reference sequence). The CDR3 is 16 residues long. V was shortened by 1 base and J by 0 bases, with 7 bases between the two germline ends. As DNA, the CDR3 is TGTGCCAGTAGTATAGCCCAGCCCTCCTATAATTCACCCCTCCACTTT. Residues: CASSIAQPSYNSPLHF.

This rearrangement joins TRBV30 to TRBJ1-4, with D possibly matching TRBD1 (5 bases). There are 12 residues in the CDR3. Germline CDR1 is GTSNPN and CDR2 is SVGIG (reference sequence). V lost 5 bases and J lost 8, with 12 bases in between. CDR3 nucleotides: TGTGCCTGGGGGGACCGAGGGGAAAAACTGTTTTTT. This sequence encodes CAWGDRGEKLFF.

The chain combines TRBV6-5 with TRBJ1-5; D perhaps matches TRBD1 (6 bases). The CDR3 consists of 14 residues. The ends were cut back, 8 bases at V and 4 bases at J, with 15 bases in the middle. Germline lookup yields CDR1 MNHEY and CDR2 SVGAGI. The chain's CDR3 is CASQGITRNQPQHF. DNA of the CDR3: TGTGCCAGCCAGGGGATAACTAGAAATCAGCCCCAGCATTTT.

The gene calls are TRBV14 and TRBJ2-6; 9 bases line up with TRBD2. CDR3 length equals 18 residues. J lost 5 bases, V lost 5 bases, and 13 bases had no gene match. The germline V gene has CDR1 SGHDN and CDR2 FVKESK. In DNA form, the CDR3 reads TGTGCCAGCAGCGCCACGGTGAGCGGGGGGCACCGGGCCAACGTCCTGACTTTC. Translation gives CASSATVSGGHRANVLTF.

The chain combines TRBV15 with TRBJ1-1; D is ambiguous. The CDR3 is made up of 15 amino acids. Between the trimmed V and J ends, which lost 5 bases and 4 bases, there was a span of 17 bases. The germline gives CDR1 LNHNV, CDR2 YYDKDF (reference sequence). The CDR3 spells CATSPHLVVVTEAFF. CDR3 nucleotide sequence: TGTGCCACCAGCCCCCACCTAGTGGTTGTCACTGAAGCTTTCTTT.

This clone turned up a few times. The chain is built from TRBV2 and TRBJ2-7; 8 bases align to TRBD1. CDR3 length: 13 residues. V shed 6 bases, J shed 6 bases, and the junction held 7 bases outside the gene matches. Germline V gene lookup returns CDR1 SNHLY and CDR2 FYNNEI. The CDR3 nucleotides read TGTGCCAGCAGGGACAGGGAAGTTAGCGAGCAGTACTTC. Residues: CASRDREVSEQYF. The whole variable domain, filled in from reference TRBV2 and TRBJ2-7, reads EPEVTQTPSHQVTQMGQEVILRCVPISNHLYFYWYRQILGQKVEFLVSFYNNEISEKSEIFDDQFSVERPDGSNFTLKIRSTKLEDSAMYFCASRDREVSEQYFGPGTRLTVT.

J is TRBJ1-2 and V is TRBV7-9; the D gene is possibly TRBD1 (5 bases). In germline, CDR1 is SEHNR, CDR2 FQNEAQ (reference sequence). V lost 6 bases and J lost 8, with 16 bases in between. The CDR3 has 13 amino acids. In DNA form, the CDR3 reads TGTGCCAGCAGAAGGGGAACAGAGCAAGGCTACACCTTC. Translating gives CASRRGTEQGYTF.